The 2 T cell receptor beta chains reported below all come from one sample, sequenced in a study of cytomegalovirus exposure and HLA in healthy donors. This PCR relied on a set of 60 Vbeta primers and 13 Jbeta primers. The protocol was immunoSEQ multiplex PCR, while the TCRdb copy is restricted to in-frame clones and leaves out a portion. The data hold more than 110,000 clones, with approximately 77% observed a single time. Sample: PBMCs. These TCRs come from a woman aged 45-65 years in good health and CMV-seronegative.

The CDR3: CASSGRQPATGELFF. The CDR3 nucleotides read TGTGCCAGCAGTGGAAGACAGCCAGCTACCGGGGAGCTGTTTTTT. The chain recombines TRBV2 with TRBJ2-2, with TRBD1 as a possible D gene (5 bases). CDR1 and CDR2 from the germline V gene are SNHLY and FYNNEI. Trimming cost V 4 bases and J 5 bases, with 14 bases left between them. The CDR3 covers 15 residues.

The chain employs TRBV7-3 and TRBJ2-7; 7 bases line up with TRBD2. The V gene end was trimmed by 8 bases and the J gene end by 6 bases; junction bases not matched to a gene: 7. The CDR3 covers 12 residues. Germline assignment: CDR1 SGHTA and CDR2 FQGTGA. CDR3 nucleotides: TGTGCCAGCGGGGGGGACGGGGGCGAGCAGTACTTC. Translated: CASGGDGGEQYF.